The sequence of this TCR beta chain was determined in a study of T cells in tumors and immune-related adverse events (TCRdb year 2021). Unmatched junction bases come to 7, with V trimmed by 5 bases and J by 8 bases. The germline V gene encodes CDR1 SGHTA and CDR2 FQGNSA. Measured from the cysteine to the phenylalanine, the CDR3 is 14 residues long. Left in the record is the CDR3 DNA by itself, 42 bases read in frame from the first base. The treatment or condition label on this specimen signifies: nivolumab (PD-1 blockade) given before sampling. The DNeasy Blood and Tissue Kit was used to extract DNA from the formalin-fixed paraffin-embedded specimens. The TCR beta locus was amplified and sequenced using the immunoSEQ assay, from which bulk TCR Vbeta CDR3 data were obtained. The authors processed their data as follows. CDR3s were excluded if they were non-productive, were shorter than 7 amino acids, or did not start with C or end with F/W. Only specimens with at least 1000 reads were analysed, and clonotypes were defined at the amino acid level. Clonality was calculated as 1 minus Pielou's evenness. Library sizes were equalized by abundance-weighted random subsampling with replacement, repeated 100 times to report 95% confidence intervals. The Morisita overlap index was used to quantify repertoire overlap, and the top 40 clones in each specimen were examined for overlap with the irAE. As stored in TCRdb, this immuneACCESS dataset retains in-frame rearrangements with V and J assigned. A fraction of the clones does not appear; measured against another copy, unresolved V genes explain less than half of the discrepancy, and the remainder lacks a known reason. V, J and clone size derive from that table, while D and trimming were established from the DNA sequence. The sample profile shows about 20,000 clones; over 80% of them were found once. The ten largest make up about 1.4% of the sample.

A note on this clone: What this receptor recognizes is not known. No base-level quality is on record; no much larger clone is a single base apart.

The material was lymph node tissue, obtained from a patient treated with anti-PD-1 therapy. The clonotype was recovered from a female donor with metastatic renal cell carcinoma. The chain is assembled from TRBV7-2 and TRBJ2-3; 10 bases in between match TRBD2. The sequenced DNA: TGTGCCAGCAGCCCCCCTAGCGGGGGTAGTACGCAGTATTTT. It is translated as CASSPPSGGSTQYF.